These T cell receptor beta chains were read from a single sample in a study of cytomegalovirus exposure and HLA in healthy donors. The repertoire was sequenced with immunoSEQ multiplex PCR; TCRdb's copy has only in-frame clones and lacks some. Here the sample spans over 70,000 clones, 80% being singletons. Sample: PBMCs. All receptors come from a man aged 18 to 35 in good health and CMV-seronegative. CDR3s include the opening cysteine and the closing phenylalanine or tryptophan. D genes are given only for firm matches. Not every row has a clone size; where given, it reads once, few, many or a size class.

>NA|TRBJ2-1|TRBV5-1|TRBD1
TGCGCCAGCAGCACACAGGGGGAAGGCGAGCAGTTCTTC
CASSTQGEGEQFF
>NA|TRBJ2-7|TRBV7-9|NA
TGTGCCAGCAGCTTAGGGAGCTACGAGCAGTACTTC
CASSLGSYEQYF
>NA|TRBJ1-6|TRBV2|NA
TGTGCCAGCAGGATAGGAGGGTCACCCCTCCACTTT
CASRIGGSPLHF
>NA|TRBJ2-7|TRBV5-1|TRBD2
TGCGCCAGCAGCGCAGGGACAGCCGGGACTAGCGTCGGCGAGCAGTACTTC
CASSAGTAGTSVGEQYF
>once|TRBJ2-5|TRBV5-1|TRBD2
TGCGCCAGCAGCTTGGGACTAGCGGGGACCCAAGAGACCCAGTACTTC
CASSLGLAGTQETQYF
>NA|TRBJ2-1|TRBV20-1|TRBD2
TGCAGTGCAAAGCGGGGGCGGGAGCAGTTCTTC
CSAKRGREQFF
>NA|TRBJ1-1|TRBV27|NA
TGTGCCAGCAGACAGACAGCCCCCTCAAACACTGAAGCTTTCTTT
CASRQTAPSNTEAFF
>NA|TRBJ1-5|TRBV19|NA
TGTGCCAGTAGTAACCCAGGTCAGCCCCAGCATTTT
CASSNPGQPQHF
>NA|TRBJ2-7|TRBV6-1|TRBD2
TGTGCCAGCAGTGAAGGTAGAACTAGCGGCTACGAGCAGTACTTC
CASSEGRTSGYEQYF
>NA|TRBJ1-6|TRBV9|NA
TGTGCCAGCGGGCCCGGGCAGGGTGGATCACCCCTCCACTTT
CASGPGQGGSPLHF
>NA|TRBJ1-3|TRBV7-4|NA
TGTGCCAGCAGCTCAACTTTTCCTGGAAACACCATATATTTT
CASSSTFPGNTIYF
>NA|TRBJ2-5|TRBV25-1|NA
TGTGCCAGCAGTGAACCAAGGGTGGAGGGAGAGACCCAGTACTTC
CASSEPRVEGETQYF
>NA|TRBJ2-5|TRBV30|NA
TGTGCCTGGGGCGGAGAGACCCAGTACTTC
CAWGGETQYF
>NA|TRBJ1-1|TRBV6-6|NA
TGTGCCAGCAGTACAGAATCTTGGAGGACTGAAGCTTTCTTT
CASSTESWRTEAFF
>NA|TRBJ2-5|TRBV19|TRBD2
TGTGCCAGTAGTCCGCTCTCGACTAGCGGGGGCGAGACCCAGTACTTC
CASSPLSTSGGETQYF
>NA|TRBJ1-1|TRBV4-2|TRBD1
TGTGCCAGCAGCCATCGGACAGGGAGGCGAACTGAAGCTTTCTTT
CASSHRTGRRTEAFF
>NA|TRBJ2-7|TRBV6-5|TRBD1
TGTGCCAGCAGTTACAGTGCGACAGGGGACTCCTACGAGCAGTACTTC
CASSYSATGDSYEQYF
>NA|TRBJ2-7|TRBV11-2|NA
TGTGCCAGCAGCTTAGATCGCTACGAGCAGTACTTC
CASSLDRYEQYF
>NA|TRBJ1-5|TRBV7-6|NA
TGTGCCAGCTCGTTACAGGGTCCCAGCCAGCCCCAGCATTTT
CASSLQGPSQPQHF
>NA|TRBJ1-2|TRBV5-1|NA
TGCGCCAGCAGCGGCACCCACTATGGCTACACCTTC
CASSGTHYGYTF
>NA|TRBJ1-2|TRBV30|TRBD1
TGTGCCTGGAGTGTGACAGGGTCTATCGGCTACACCTTC
CAWSVTGSIGYTF
>NA|TRBJ1-1|TRBV6-1|TRBD1
TGTGCCAGCAGGGAAGGACAGGGTTTTAGAACTGAAGCTTTCTTT
CASREGQGFRTEAFF
>NA|TRBJ2-3|TRBV30|NA
TGTGCCTGGAGTGAGGCAGGGGGCACAGATACGCAGTATTTT
CAWSEAGGTDTQYF
>NA|TRBJ1-3|TRBV27|NA
TGTGCCAGCGGGGGACTTAACTCTGGAAACACCATATATTTT
CASGGLNSGNTIYF
>NA|TRBJ1-2|TRBV6-5|NA
TGTGCCAGCAGTTACTCGGCCCGGGGCTATGGCTACACCTTC
CASSYSARGYGYTF
>NA|TRBJ1-3|TRBV2|NA
TGTGCCAGCAGTGAAGCGGGAGGCGGGGCGCTAAACACCATATATTTT
CASSEAGGGALNTIYF
>NA|TRBJ1-1|TRBV11-3|NA
TGTGCCAGCAGCTCTGAGAGCCACACTGAAGCTTTCTTT
CASSSESHTEAFF
>NA|TRBJ1-1|TRBV5-1|NA
TGCGCCAGCAGCGATACCCAGGACACTGAAGCTTTCTTT
CASSDTQDTEAFF
>NA|TRBJ2-7|TRBV4-1|TRBD2
TGCGCCAGCAGCCAAGATCATGCGTCGGTAGCGGGGTCCTACGAGCAGTACTTC
CASSQDHASVAGSYEQYF
>NA|TRBJ2-1|TRBV7-6|TRBD2
TGTGCCAGCAGCCGGGGCCCGGGGGGAACCTACAATGAGCAGTTCTTC
CASSRGPGGTYNEQFF
>NA|TRBJ2-5|TRBV7-2|NA
TGTGCCAGCAGCATCGGCCCGGGGGGCACCCAAGAGACCCAGTACTTC
CASSIGPGGTQETQYF
>NA|TRBJ2-3|TRBV5-7|TRBD1
TGTGCCAGCAGCTCCGGGACAGGGGGCCTCCGCACAGATACGCAGTATTTT
CASSSGTGGLRTDTQYF
>NA|TRBJ1-1|TRBV6-5|NA
TGTGCCAGCAGTTACCTCGGGGTGAACACTGAAGCTTTCTTT
CASSYLGVNTEAFF
>few|TRBJ1-1|TRBV2|NA
TGTGCCAGCAGTGAAGTCGTTGAAGCTTTCTTT
CASSEVVEAFF
>NA|TRBJ2-7|TRBV9|TRBD2
TGTGCCAGCAGCCCCGAAGGGAGGGGTGCGACCTACGAGCAGTACTTC
CASSPEGRGATYEQYF
>NA|TRBJ1-1|TRBV6-5|NA
TGTGCCAGCAGCAAAAGCTACACTGAAGCTTTCTTT
CASSKSYTEAFF
>once|TRBJ1-2|TRBV18|NA
TGTGCCAGCTCACCAAATCTCCTCTATGGCTACACCTTC
CASSPNLLYGYTF
>once|TRBJ2-5|TRBV7-9|TRBD1
TGTGCCAGCAGCCCACTACGGGACAGCCAAGAGACCCAGTACTTC
CASSPLRDSQETQYF
>NA|TRBJ1-2|TRBV5-5|NA
TGTGCCAGCAGCTTGGTTGAGGGCTCCTATGGCTACACCTTC
CASSLVEGSYGYTF
>NA|TRBJ1-1|TRBV5-1|NA
TGCGCCAGCAGCTTACAGGTGGAGAACACTGAAGCTTTCTTT
CASSLQVENTEAFF
>NA|TRBJ1-3|TRBV18|TRBD1
TGTGCCAGCTCACCAACCGGGACAGGCATTTACTCTGGAAACACCATATATTTT
CASSPTGTGIYSGNTIYF
>NA|TRBJ1-1|TRBV4-1|TRBD1
TGCGCCACAAGGCCCCCGGGACAGGGGGTGGGCACTGAAGCTTTCTTT
CATRPPGQGVGTEAFF
>NA|TRBJ1-5|TRBV5-6|NA
TGTGCCAGCAGCTCCAGGGGAGGCAATCAGCCCCAGCATTTT
CASSSRGGNQPQHF
>NA|TRBJ2-3|TRBV5-1|TRBD1
TGCGCCAGCAGCCCTCTGACAGGGATGGGGACAGATACGCAGTATTTT
CASSPLTGMGTDTQYF
>NA|TRBJ2-5|TRBV4-2|NA
TGTGCCAGCAGCCATTTTGGGGAGGAAGAGACCCAGTACTTC
CASSHFGEEETQYF
>NA|TRBJ2-2|TRBV11-3|NA
TGTGCCAGCAGCTCCTACTTTAACACCGGGGAGCTGTTTTTT
CASSSYFNTGELFF
>NA|TRBJ2-1|TRBV15|TRBD2
TGTGCCACCAGCAGAGATTACGTAGCGGGGTACTTCCACAATGAGCAGTTCTTC
CATSRDYVAGYFHNEQFF
>NA|TRBJ1-2|TRBV28|NA
TGTGCCAGCAGTCTTTTATATAACTATGGCTACACCTTC
CASSLLYNYGYTF
>few|TRBJ2-3|TRBV29-1|TRBD1
TGCAGCGTTGAATCCAGGGGGCTAGATACGCAGTATTTT
CSVESRGLDTQYF
>NA|TRBJ1-1|TRBV6-5|TRBD1
TGTGCCAGCAGTTACCTGACAGGGGGAACTGAAGCTTTCTTT
CASSYLTGGTEAFF
>NA|TRBJ2-3|TRBV4-1|TRBD2
TGCGCCAGCAGCCAAGTCCAAGCGGGGGTCCCTAGCACAGATACGCAGTATTTT
CASSQVQAGVPSTDTQYF
>NA|TRBJ1-1|TRBV5-1|NA
TGCGCCAGCAGCTTGGCGGGGGAAGGAAGCACTGAAGCTTTCTTT
CASSLAGEGSTEAFF
>few|TRBJ2-1|TRBV14|TRBD1
TGTGCCAGCAGCCAAGCTGGGACAGGGCGGGAGCAGTTCTTC
CASSQAGTGREQFF
>NA|TRBJ1-5|TRBV5-5|NA
TGTGCCAGCAGCTTTGGAGACCGGGACAATCAGCCCCAGCATTTT
CASSFGDRDNQPQHF
>NA|TRBJ1-4|TRBV7-8|NA
TGTGCCAGCAGCTTATATGGGGTACAGGGACGGGAAAAACTGTTTTTT
CASSLYGVQGREKLFF